The sequence of this TCR beta chain was determined in a study of T cell responses to AZD1222 COVID-19 vaccine. General study findings and limits: Vaccination with two AZD1222 doses was followed by a rise in Spike-specific TCR breadth and depth. Repertoires were sampled only after the peak T cell response.

Method: immunoSEQ multiplex PCR; TCRdb's copy keeps in-frame clones and lacks some. The sample has 150,000 to 200,000 clones; more than 90% are singletons. Worth noting for this clone: Its antigen is currently unknown. In the same sample, other DNA sequences code for this CDR3.

The source was peripheral blood, collected 28 days after the second dose of the MenACWY control vaccine. The TCR comes from an adult who received the MenACWY meningococcal vaccine as a control.

The CDR3 DNA reads TGTGCCAGTAGTAGCCAGGGTAGCACAGATACGCAGTATTTT. Its protein is CASSSQGSTDTQYF. The chain carries TRBV19 and TRBJ2-3; D possibly corresponds to TRBD1 (5 bases). Trimming removed 4 bases from V and 0 bases from J, with 8 bases in between. Germline values: CDR1 LNHDA, CDR2 SQIVND (reference sequence). The CDR3 has 14 residues.